This TCR beta chain came from a study of shared clonotypes between healthy human individuals. Study-wide background: The plates for each donor numbered three CD4 naive, three CD4 memory, two CD8 naive and one CD8 memory. Study conclusions and caveats: A reduction in generation probabilities was seen for non-shared clonotypes relative to those shared by all four donors. Depth was large, yet rarefaction showed that sorted-subset sequencing was incomplete. Naive subsets generally exceeded memory subsets in estimated richness.

This clone was recorded only once. Antigen specificity is unknown. Naive CD8 cells lacked CD45RO, underwent positive selection for CCR7 and left out terminally differentiated effector memory CD45RA+ cells. Only in-frame clones appear in the TCRdb table, and some are missing; sequencing was by immunoSEQ multiplex PCR. Altogether about 800,000 clones are present, around 96% being singletons, with the ten largest covering around 0.21%. The sequenced sample was naive CD8+ T cells sorted from blood. This sequence was found in a man aged 30 to 39 in good health.

CDR3 coding DNA: TGTGCCAGCAGCTTAGGGAGATTCCCCCTCGATGAGCAGTTCTTC. Translation gives CASSLGRFPLDEQFF. The chain recombines TRBV7-8 with TRBJ2-1, with D uncertain. CDR1 and CDR2 from the germline V gene are SGHVS and FQNEAQ. CDR3 length: 15 amino acids. Trimming stripped 1 base from V and 8 bases from J, with 15 bases between.